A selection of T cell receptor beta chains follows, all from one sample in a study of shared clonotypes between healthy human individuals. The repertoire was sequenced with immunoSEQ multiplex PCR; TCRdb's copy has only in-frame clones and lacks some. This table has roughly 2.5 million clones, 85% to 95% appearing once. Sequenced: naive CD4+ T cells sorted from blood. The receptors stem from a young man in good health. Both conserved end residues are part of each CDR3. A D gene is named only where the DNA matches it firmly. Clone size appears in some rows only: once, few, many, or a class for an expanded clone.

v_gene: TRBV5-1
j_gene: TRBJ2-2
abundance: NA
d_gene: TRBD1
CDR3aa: CASSLGLGQGGGTGELFF
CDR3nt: TGCGCCAGCAGCTTGGGCCTTGGACAGGGTGGTGGCACCGGGGAGCTGTTTTTT

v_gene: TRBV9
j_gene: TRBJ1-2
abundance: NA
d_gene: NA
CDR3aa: CASSVPGAGSYGYTF
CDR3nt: TGTGCCAGCAGCGTACCCGGGGCGGGAAGCTATGGCTACACCTTC

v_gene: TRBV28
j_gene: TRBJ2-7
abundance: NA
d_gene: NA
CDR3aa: CASSHRAPYEQYF
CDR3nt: TGTGCCAGCAGTCACAGGGCCCCCTACGAGCAGTACTTC

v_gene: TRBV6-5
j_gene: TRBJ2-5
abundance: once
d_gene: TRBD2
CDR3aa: CASRYGRGGGETQYF
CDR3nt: TGTGCCAGCCGATACGGGAGGGGCGGAGGGGAGACCCAGTACTTC

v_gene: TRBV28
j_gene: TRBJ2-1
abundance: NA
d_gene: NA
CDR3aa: CASSLSGYNEQFF
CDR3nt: TGTGCCAGCAGTTTATCCGGCTACAATGAGCAGTTCTTC

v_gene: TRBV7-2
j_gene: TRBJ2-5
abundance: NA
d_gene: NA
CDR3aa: CASSLGSGRETQYF
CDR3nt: TGTGCCAGCAGCCTCGGATCGGGGCGAGAGACCCAGTACTTC

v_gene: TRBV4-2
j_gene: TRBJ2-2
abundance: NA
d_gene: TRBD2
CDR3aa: CASSQVPAGGLTGELFF
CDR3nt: TGTGCCAGCAGCCAAGTTCCAGCGGGGGGTCTCACCGGGGAGCTGTTTTTT

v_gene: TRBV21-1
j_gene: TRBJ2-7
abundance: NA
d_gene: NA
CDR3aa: CASSSRAWDPSSYEQYF
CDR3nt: TGTGCCAGCAGCAGTCGCGCTTGGGACCCAAGCTCCTACGAGCAGTACTTC

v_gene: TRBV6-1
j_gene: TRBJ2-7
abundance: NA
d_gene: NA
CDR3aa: CASPGPSYEQYF
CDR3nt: TGTGCCAGCCCGGGACCCTCCTACGAGCAGTACTTC

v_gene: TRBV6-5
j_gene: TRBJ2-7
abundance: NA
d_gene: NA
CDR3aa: CASRPQAGPYEQYF
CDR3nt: TGTGCCAGCAGGCCTCAGGCGGGTCCCTACGAGCAGTACTTC

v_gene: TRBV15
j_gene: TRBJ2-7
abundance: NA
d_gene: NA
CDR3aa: CATSRDVSRAWYEQYF
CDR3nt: TGTGCCACCAGCAGAGATGTGTCCAGGGCCTGGTACGAGCAGTACTTC

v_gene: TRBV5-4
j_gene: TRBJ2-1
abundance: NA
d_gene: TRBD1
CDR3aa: CASNRDRGAYNEQFF
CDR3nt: TGTGCGTCCAATCGGGACAGGGGGGCCTACAATGAGCAGTTCTTC

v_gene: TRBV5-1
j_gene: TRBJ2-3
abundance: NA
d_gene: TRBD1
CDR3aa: CASSLFGTGQGDTQYF
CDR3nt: TGCGCCAGCAGCTTGTTTGGGACAGGGCAGGGAGATACGCAGTATTTT

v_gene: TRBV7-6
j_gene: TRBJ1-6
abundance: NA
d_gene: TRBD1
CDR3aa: CASSRGQGSSPLHF
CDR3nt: TGTGCCAGCAGCCGCGGACAGGGTAGTTCACCCCTCCACTTT

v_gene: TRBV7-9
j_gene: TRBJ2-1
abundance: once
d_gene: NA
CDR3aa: CASSLPSTIREQFF
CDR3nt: TGTGCCAGCAGCTTACCCTCTACTATTCGAGAGCAGTTCTTC

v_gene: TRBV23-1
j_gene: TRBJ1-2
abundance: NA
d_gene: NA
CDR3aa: CASAIHGGRAYGYTF
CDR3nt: TGCGCCAGCGCCATTCACGGGGGGCGCGCCTATGGCTACACCTTC

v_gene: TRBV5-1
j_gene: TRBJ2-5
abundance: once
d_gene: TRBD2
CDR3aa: CASSWASGRGSQETQYF
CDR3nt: TGCGCCAGCAGCTGGGCCTCGGGGCGGGGGAGCCAAGAGACCCAGTACTTC

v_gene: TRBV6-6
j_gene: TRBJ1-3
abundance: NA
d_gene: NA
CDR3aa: CASSQAQGGNTIYF
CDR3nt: TGTGCCAGCAGTCAGGCACAGGGCGGAAACACCATATATTTT

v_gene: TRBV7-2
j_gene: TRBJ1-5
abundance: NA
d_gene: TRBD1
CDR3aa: CASSSTDRGNGQPQHF
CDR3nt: TGTGCCAGCAGCTCGACGGACAGGGGAAATGGTCAGCCCCAGCATTTT

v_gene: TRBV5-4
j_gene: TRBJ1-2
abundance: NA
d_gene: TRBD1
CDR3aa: CASSLATGGDRSYGYTF
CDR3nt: TGTGCCAGCAGCTTGGCCACGGGAGGGGACAGGAGTTATGGCTACACCTTC

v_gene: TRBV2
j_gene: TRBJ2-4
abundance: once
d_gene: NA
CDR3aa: CASRAQGNKNIQYF
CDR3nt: TGTGCCAGCAGGGCACAGGGAAATAAAAACATTCAGTACTTC

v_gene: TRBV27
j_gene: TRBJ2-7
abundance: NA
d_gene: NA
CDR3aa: CASSSGPVSYEQYF
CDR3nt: TGTGCCTCTTCAAGCGGGCCCGTCTCCTACGAGCAGTACTTC

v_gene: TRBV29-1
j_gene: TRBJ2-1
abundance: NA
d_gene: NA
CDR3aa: CSVRGNPGNEQFF
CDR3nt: TGCAGCGTGCGGGGAAACCCGGGGAATGAGCAGTTCTTC

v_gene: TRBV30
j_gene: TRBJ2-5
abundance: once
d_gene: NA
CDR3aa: CAWSAGEETQYF
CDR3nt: TGTGCCTGGAGTGCCGGAGAAGAGACCCAGTACTTC

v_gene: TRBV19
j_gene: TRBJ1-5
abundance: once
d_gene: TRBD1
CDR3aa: CASSYRGQGNQPQHF
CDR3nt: TGTGCCAGTAGTTACAGGGGGCAGGGCAATCAGCCCCAGCATTTT

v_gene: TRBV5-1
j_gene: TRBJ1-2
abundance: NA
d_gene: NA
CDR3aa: CASSLDGEGGYGYTF
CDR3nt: TGCGCCAGCAGCTTGGACGGGGAGGGAGGCTATGGCTACACCTTC

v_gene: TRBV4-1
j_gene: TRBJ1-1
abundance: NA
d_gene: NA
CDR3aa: CASSQFSPSTEAFF
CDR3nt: TGCGCCAGCAGCCAATTTTCGCCCAGTACTGAAGCTTTCTTT

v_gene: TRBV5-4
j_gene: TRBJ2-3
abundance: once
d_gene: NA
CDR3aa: CASSSPSADTQYF
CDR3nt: TGTGCCAGCAGCTCCCCCAGCGCAGATACGCAGTATTTT

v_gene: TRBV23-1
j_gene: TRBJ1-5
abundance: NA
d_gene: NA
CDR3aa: CASSQSPLSYQPQHF
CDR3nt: TGCGCCAGCAGTCAATCTCCCCTATCCTATCAGCCCCAGCATTTT

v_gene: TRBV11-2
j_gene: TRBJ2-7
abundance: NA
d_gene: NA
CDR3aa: CASSPSGSYEQYF
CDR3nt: TGTGCCAGCAGTCCGTCCGGCTCCTACGAGCAGTACTTC

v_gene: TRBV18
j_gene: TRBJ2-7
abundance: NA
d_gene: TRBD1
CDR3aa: CASSPTGVPSYEQYF
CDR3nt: TGTGCCAGCTCACCGACAGGGGTCCCCTCCTACGAGCAGTACTTC

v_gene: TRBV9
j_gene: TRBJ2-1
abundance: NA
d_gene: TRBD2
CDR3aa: CASSPRTSGSYNEQFF
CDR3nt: TGTGCCAGCAGCCCCCGGACTAGCGGATCTTACAATGAGCAGTTCTTC

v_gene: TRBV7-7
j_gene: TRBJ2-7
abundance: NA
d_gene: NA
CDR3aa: CASSSYEQYF
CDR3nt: TGTGCTAGCAGCTCCTACGAGCAGTACTTC

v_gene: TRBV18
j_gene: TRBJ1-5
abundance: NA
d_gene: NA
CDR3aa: CASSPQGVGVNQPQHF
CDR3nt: TGTGCCAGCTCACCCCAGGGTGTAGGGGTCAATCAGCCCCAGCATTTT

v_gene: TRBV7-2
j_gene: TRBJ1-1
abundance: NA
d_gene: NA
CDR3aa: CASSPGTVTEAFF
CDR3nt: TGTGCCAGCAGCCCGGGGACGGTCACTGAAGCTTTCTTT

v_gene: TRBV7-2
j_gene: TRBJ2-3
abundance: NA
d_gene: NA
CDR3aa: CASSLSLSDTQYF
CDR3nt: TGTGCCAGCAGCTTAAGTCTTTCGGATACGCAGTATTTT

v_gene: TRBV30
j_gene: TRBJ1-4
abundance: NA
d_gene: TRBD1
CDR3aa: CAWSVDRVAEKLFF
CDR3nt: TGTGCCTGGAGTGTAGACAGGGTTGCGGAAAAACTGTTTTTT

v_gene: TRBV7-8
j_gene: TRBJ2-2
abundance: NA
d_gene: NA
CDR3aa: CASSFGPTGELFF
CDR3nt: TGTGCCAGCAGCTTCGGTCCTACCGGGGAGCTGTTTTTT

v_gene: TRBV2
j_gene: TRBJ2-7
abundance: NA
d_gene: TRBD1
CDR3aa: CASVKETGNGEQYF
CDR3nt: TGTGCCAGCGTGAAGGAGACAGGGAACGGCGAGCAGTACTTC

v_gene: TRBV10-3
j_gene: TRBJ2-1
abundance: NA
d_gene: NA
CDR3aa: CAISGSLSNEQFF
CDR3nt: TGTGCCATCAGTGGTTCGTTATCGAATGAGCAGTTCTTC

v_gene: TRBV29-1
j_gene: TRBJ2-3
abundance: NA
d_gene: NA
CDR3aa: CSVEDRGLDTQYF
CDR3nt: TGCAGCGTTGAAGATCGAGGGTTAGATACGCAGTATTTT

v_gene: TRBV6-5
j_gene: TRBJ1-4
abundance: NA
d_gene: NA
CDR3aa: CASSRGEKLFF
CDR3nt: TGTGCCAGCAGCCGTGGGGAAAAACTGTTTTTT

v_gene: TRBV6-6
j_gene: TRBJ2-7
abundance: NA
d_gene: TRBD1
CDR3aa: CASSYPTGAEQYF
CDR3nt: TGTGCCAGCAGTTACCCGACAGGGGCCGAGCAGTACTTC

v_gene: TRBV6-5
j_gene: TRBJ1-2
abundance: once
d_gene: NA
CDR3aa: CASSPRAGYYGYTF
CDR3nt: TGTGCCAGCAGCCCTCGCGCGGGATACTATGGCTACACCTTC

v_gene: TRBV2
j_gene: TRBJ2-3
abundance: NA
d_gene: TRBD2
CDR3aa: CASSEARNSGREDTQYF
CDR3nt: TGTGCCAGCAGTGAAGCGCGCAATAGCGGGAGGGAAGATACGCAGTATTTT

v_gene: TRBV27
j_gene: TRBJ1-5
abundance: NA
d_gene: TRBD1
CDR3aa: CATSFPPDRGLYQPQHF
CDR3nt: TGTGCCACTAGTTTTCCACCGGACAGGGGTTTATATCAGCCCCAGCATTTT

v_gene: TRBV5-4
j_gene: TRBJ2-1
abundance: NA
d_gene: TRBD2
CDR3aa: CASSLFSGSKDEQFF
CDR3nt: TGTGCCAGCAGCTTGTTTAGCGGGAGTAAGGATGAGCAGTTCTTC

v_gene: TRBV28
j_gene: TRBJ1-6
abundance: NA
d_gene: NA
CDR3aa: CASSFSPFGRATTPLHF
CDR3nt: TGTGCCAGCAGTTTTTCTCCGTTTGGCAGGGCTACGACACCCCTCCACTTT

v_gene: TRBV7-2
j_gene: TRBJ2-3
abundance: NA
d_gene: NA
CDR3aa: CASSFSTDTQYF
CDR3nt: TGTGCCAGCAGCTTTTCCACAGATACGCAGTATTTT

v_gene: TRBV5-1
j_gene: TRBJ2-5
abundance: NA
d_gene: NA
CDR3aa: CASSAGREETQYF
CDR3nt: TGCGCCAGCTCCGCGGGGCGGGAAGAGACCCAGTACTTC

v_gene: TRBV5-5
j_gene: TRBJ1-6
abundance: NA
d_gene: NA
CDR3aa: CASSLGTSNSPLHF
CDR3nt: TGTGCCAGCAGCCTGGGGACAAGTAATTCACCCCTCCACTTT

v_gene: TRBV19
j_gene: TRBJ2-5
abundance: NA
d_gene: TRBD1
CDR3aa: CASTLGQGKGETQYF
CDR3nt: TGTGCCAGTACCCTCGGACAGGGAAAGGGAGAGACCCAGTACTTC

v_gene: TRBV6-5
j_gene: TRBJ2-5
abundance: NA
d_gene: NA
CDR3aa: CASSWFLGETQYF
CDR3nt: TGTGCCAGCAGTTGGTTTCTGGGGGAGACCCAGTACTTC

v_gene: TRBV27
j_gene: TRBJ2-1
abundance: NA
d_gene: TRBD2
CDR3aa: CASSLWGLAGGKNNEQFF
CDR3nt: TGTGCCAGCAGTTTATGGGGACTAGCGGGAGGGAAAAACAATGAGCAGTTCTTC

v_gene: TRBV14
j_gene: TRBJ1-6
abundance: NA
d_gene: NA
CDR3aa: CASSQGRDYNSPLHF
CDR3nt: TGTGCCAGCAGCCAGGGCAGAGACTATAATTCACCCCTCCACTTT